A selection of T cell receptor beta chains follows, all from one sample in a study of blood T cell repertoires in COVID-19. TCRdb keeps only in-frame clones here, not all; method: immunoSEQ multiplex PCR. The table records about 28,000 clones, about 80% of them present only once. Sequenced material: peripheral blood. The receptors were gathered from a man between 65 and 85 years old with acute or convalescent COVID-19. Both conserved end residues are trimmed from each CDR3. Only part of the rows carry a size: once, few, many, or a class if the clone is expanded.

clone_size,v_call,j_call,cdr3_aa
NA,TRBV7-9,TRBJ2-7,ASSVTSFEQY
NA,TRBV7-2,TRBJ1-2,ASSLLRGTGVGGYT
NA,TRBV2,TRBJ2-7,ASSEFGLANYEQY
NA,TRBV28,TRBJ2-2,ASSSASGSRTGELF
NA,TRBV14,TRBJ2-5,ASSQARETQY
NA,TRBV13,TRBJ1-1,ASSSDQGSTEAF
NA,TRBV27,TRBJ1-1,ASSSTTGRRPEAF
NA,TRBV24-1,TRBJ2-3,ATGQADTQY
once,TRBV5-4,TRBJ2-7,ASRVEMERYEQY
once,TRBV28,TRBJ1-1,ASRDRGVGNTEAF
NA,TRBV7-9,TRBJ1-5,ASSLAGTETNQPQH
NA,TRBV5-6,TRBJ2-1,ASSQAASGDGEQF
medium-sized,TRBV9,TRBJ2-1,ASSVVVDPYNEQF
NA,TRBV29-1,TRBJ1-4,AALLQGGTNEKLF
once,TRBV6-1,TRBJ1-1,ASSEPGWNTEAF
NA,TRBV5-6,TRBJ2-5,ASSSTGQGGETQY
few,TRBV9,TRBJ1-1,ASARDRVIEAF
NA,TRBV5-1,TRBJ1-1,ASSRSGLETEAF
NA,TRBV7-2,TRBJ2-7,ASSLVGTSGREQY
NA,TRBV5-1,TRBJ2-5,ASRTPKGAEETQY
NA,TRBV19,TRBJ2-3,ASSIAASGSTSTDTQY
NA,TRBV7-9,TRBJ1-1,ASSLAAGQGRAF